This T cell receptor (beta chain) appears in the sequencing data of a study of blood T cell repertoires in COVID-19. Study background: The analysed material was cDNA or gDNA that came from T cells, B-cell-depleted T cells, or PBMCs.

Researchers sorted participants into cohorts using their self-reported clinical history. Recovered status applied to Cohort 3 donors who had two consecutive negative PCRs. It also applied to those with clearance or with symptom resolution. Germline V gene sequence: CDR1 SGHAT, CDR2 FQNNGV. The length of the CDR3 is 12 residues. V shed 8 bases, J shed 3 bases, and the junction held 3 bases outside the gene matches. The authors' processing: Reference gene primer amplification in the assay estimated nucleated cell counts. Sequenced by immunoSEQ multiplex PCR; TCRdb stores in-frame clones only, minus some. Clone size and the V and J calls come from that table; the DNA yielded D and trimming. The table records around 300,000 clones, approximately 92% of them present only once.

The sample was PBMCs or T cells enriched from blood (not recorded which). The chain links TRBV11-2 to TRBJ2-5; 7 bases agree with TRBD1. The TCR was taken from a woman aged 30 to 39 who had recovered from COVID-19. The CDR3 loop reads CASATGEETQYF. CDR3 coding DNA: TGTGCCAGCGCAACAGGGGAAGAGACCCAGTACTTC.